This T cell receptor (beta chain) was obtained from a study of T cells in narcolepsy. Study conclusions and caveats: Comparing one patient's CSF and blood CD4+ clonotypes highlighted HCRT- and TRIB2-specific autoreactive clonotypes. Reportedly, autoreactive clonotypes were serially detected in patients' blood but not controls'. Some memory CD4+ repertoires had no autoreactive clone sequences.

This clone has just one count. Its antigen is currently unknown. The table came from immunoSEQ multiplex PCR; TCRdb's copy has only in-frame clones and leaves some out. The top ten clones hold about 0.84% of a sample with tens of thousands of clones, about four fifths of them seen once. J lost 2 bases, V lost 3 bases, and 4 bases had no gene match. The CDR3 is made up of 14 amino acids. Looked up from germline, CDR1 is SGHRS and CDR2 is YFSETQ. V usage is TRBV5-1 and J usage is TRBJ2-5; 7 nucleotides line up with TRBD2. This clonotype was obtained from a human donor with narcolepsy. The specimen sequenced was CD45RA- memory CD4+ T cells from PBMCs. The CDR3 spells CASSSRLAQETQYF. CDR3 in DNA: TGCGCCAGCAGCTCTAGACTAGCTCAAGAGACCCAGTACTTC. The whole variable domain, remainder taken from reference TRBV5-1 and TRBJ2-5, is KAGVTQTPRYLIKTRGQQVTLSCSPISGHRSVSWYQQTPGQGLQFLFEYFSETQRNKGNFPGRFSGRQFSNSRSEMNVSTLELGDSALYLCASSSRLAQETQYFGPGTRLLVL.